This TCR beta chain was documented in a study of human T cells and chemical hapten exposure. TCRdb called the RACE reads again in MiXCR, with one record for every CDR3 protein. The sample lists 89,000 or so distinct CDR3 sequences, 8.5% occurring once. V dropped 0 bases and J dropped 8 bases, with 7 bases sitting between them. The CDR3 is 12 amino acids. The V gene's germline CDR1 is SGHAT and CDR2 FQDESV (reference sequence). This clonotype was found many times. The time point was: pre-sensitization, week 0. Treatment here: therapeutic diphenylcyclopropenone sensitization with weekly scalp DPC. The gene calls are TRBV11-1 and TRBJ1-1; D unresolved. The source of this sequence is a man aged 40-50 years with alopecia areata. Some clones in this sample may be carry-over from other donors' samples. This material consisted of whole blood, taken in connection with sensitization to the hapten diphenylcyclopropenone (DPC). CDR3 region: CASSLASGEAFF. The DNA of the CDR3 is TGTGCCAGCAGCTTAGCATCTGGGGAAGCTTTCTTT.